This T cell receptor beta chain was identified during a study of cytomegalovirus exposure and HLA in healthy donors (dated by TCRdb to the late 2010s). As for the study more broadly: According to an earlier analysis of 587 of the donors, some 180 million T cells yielded 117 million unique TCR beta sequences and approximately 300 Gb of sequence data. Roughly 300 gigabases of sequencing data and 70 million to 100 million unique TCR sequences were included in an early release covering roughly 600 HLA-typed donors. Of the roughly 410 genotyped donors, roughly 76% were placed in the genetic ancestry cluster associated with self-reported Caucasian donors. The study was designed to test whether signatures of past pathogen exposure could be identified by cataloging public T cell receptors. The study profiled the T cell repertoires of under 700 subjects by immunosequencing and related them to cytomegalovirus serostatus. Besides the first cohort of roughly 640 subjects, a separate validation cohort made up of roughly 120 different subjects was used. To predict cytomegalovirus infection status, the study brought together high-throughput TCR immunosequencing, statistical association of individual TCRs with disease status, and machine learning. To study patterns of TCR occurrence, a later analysis re-analyzed previously published TCR beta repertoires from under 750 donors and added high-resolution HLA genotyping. In the later analysis, no new phenotypic data were used to find candidate immune exposures; instead, reliance was placed on TCR beta sequences and their occurrence across donors. An earlier analysis of some 500 of the donors applied high-throughput TCR beta sequencing to assess whether each TCR beta V gene segment acted as functional or pseudogenic. Donor age, sex, ethnicity and CMV serostatus were compiled together with the repertoire data. Genome-wide SNP genotypes for about 65% of the 666 donors were used in a later genetic analysis, which treated that subset as a discovery cohort. Every discovery cohort repertoire had been produced on one sequencing platform. Both class I and class II loci were covered by HLA typing, at four-digit resolution. The number of typed donors differed by locus: roughly 620-630 for A, B, C, DRB1 and DQB1; 522 for DQA1; 606 for DPA1; and roughly 490 for DPB1. Roughly five DR-DQ haplotypes were treated as single units for association and clustering because of strong linkage in the cohort. On average, approximately 250,000 unique TCR beta nucleotide sequences were sequenced per donor among a few hundred genotyped donors of the cohort, with roughly 20% of those sequences being non-productive. Summary of the overall study and its limitations: The only immune exposure information available for the cohort was CMV serostatus. Correlated functional status among segregating V segments might be attributable to linkage disequilibrium, but an unknown experimental factor could not be ruled out. The authors suggested that the approach could potentially be extended to other disease states and immunological phenotypes. According to a later analysis, parvovirus B19, influenza, CMV and Epstein-Barr virus appeared linked to several top co-occurrence clusters. Sequencing depth was assumed to be roughly uniform across donors in the presence/absence analyses, though that assumption may not hold. Around 16 rarely observed V segments, including chromosome 9 orphons, were excluded from the earlier analysis of several hundred of the donors because counts were too low. In vitro tests confirmed that a few of the cytomegalovirus-associated TCR beta chains recognize cytomegalovirus antigens. In a later genetic analysis, fewer N-insertions in productive TCRs were reported among donors in an Asian-associated ancestry cluster than the approximately 710-donor mean. According to a later analysis, most CMV-associated TCR beta chains appeared to be HLA-restricted, and the HLA associations seemed to be driven largely by CMV exposure. Some IMGT-functional V segments, including TRBV6-2 and TRBV6-3, could not be distinguished by the 87-base-pair reads and were therefore excluded. Because HLA typing was unavailable for some donors at each locus, only the typed subset was used in association tests. An association between a missense DCLRE1C variant and V-gene and J-gene trimming of TCR beta chains was found in a later genetic analysis and replicated in an independent cohort. In the study, 150 to 200 TCR beta chains were listed as associated with cytomegalovirus. The sequencing pipeline was judged likely to have produced a cluster of highly shared sequence variants as a technical artifact. In both the original and validation cohorts, the classifier was reported to diagnose cytomegalovirus status with high specificity and sensitivity. In this cohort, only TCR beta chains were sequenced, and detectable features were limited by the absence of alpha or paired-chain data. When HLA alleles, especially DR and DQ, strongly co-occurred, attributing TCR associations to individual alleles was difficult. Compared with equally common non-associated chains, HLA-associated TCR beta chains in a later analysis were more clonally expanded and had lower generation probabilities. Most TCR sequences were observed very rarely across donors, whereas some public TCRs were present in many individuals. An earlier analysis of some 560 of the donors showed that most TCR beta V segments appeared in productive rearrangements either about 87% or about 30% of the time, which broadly matched IMGT annotations. A later analysis associated about 17,000 TCR beta sequences with specific HLA alleles at a false discovery rate of 0.05. In a later analysis, the rate of TCR association differed among HLA loci, with DRB1 alleles having the most associated TCRs and HLA-C alleles having the fewest. A further reported finding was that TCR beta sequences accurately predicted the HLA-A and HLA-B alleles for most subjects in the first cohort.

This clone was seen once. It lacks a known antigen. An end of the junction differs from the germline gene, which may be a read error. The cohort comprised some 680 healthy bone marrow donors. All cohort members were sampled while nominally healthy, although unrecorded immune exposures were likely present. The donor tested CMV seropositive, placing the donor among the 310 or so seropositive members of the cohort. A peripheral blood sample was provided by each donor, and peripheral blood mononuclear cells were used for TCR beta sequencing. The Qiagen DNeasy Blood Extraction Kit was used to extract genomic DNA from the blood cell samples. The CDR3, from cysteine to phenylalanine, totals 12 residues. Only the CDR3 part of the read is kept: 36 bases, read in frame from the first base. The CDR1 and CDR2 encoded by the germline V gene (reference sequence) are SEHNR and FQNEAQ. Libraries came from the immunoSEQ multiplex PCR assay. The multiplex PCR relied on a mix of 60 forward primers for TCR Vbeta segments and 13 reverse primers for TCR Jbeta segments. Amplification of the CDR3 region of rearranged TCR beta genes was performed with a multiplex PCR assay on genomic DNA. The amplified TCR beta libraries were sequenced on the Illumina HiSeq System as 87-base-pair reads. As for how the authors treated the data: A later analysis tallied tens of millions of unique TCR beta chains across the 666 repertoires, and some 12 million of those chains were shared by two or more donors. Raw reads were error-corrected and collapsed into unique sequences by a nearest-neighbor algorithm in which closely related sequences were merged to remove PCR and sequencing errors. V, D and J gene segments were assigned by aligning CDR3 sequences to IMGT reference sequences. For a sequence to be retained, a match of at least six nucleotides to both a V gene segment and a J gene segment was required. A rearrangement counted as productive if the CDR3 had no stop codons and remained in frame with V and J, and every other rearrangement counted as non-productive. Following IMGT convention, CDR3 was defined as the stretch from the second conserved V-encoded cysteine up to the conserved J-encoded phenylalanine. Sequences without an unambiguous match to a single V gene segment were excluded from the earlier analysis of about 630 of the donors. An earlier analysis of about 600 of the donors called V segments functional above 56.7% productive rearrangements and segregating when the between-donor standard deviation exceeded 5%. A statistical classification framework was built to diagnose cytomegalovirus status from the catalog of TCR beta chain sequences. V and J gene assignment, in a later analysis, came from comparing TCR nucleotide sequences with IMGT/GENE-DB human TR gene sequences. A later analysis assigned CDR3 sequences and most-parsimonious VDJ recombination scenarios with the TCRdist pipeline. In a later analysis, each TCR beta chain was defined by its CDR3 amino acid sequence together with its V-gene family, and reads lacking a unique V-gene family were excluded. In a later analysis, 500 to 700 highly shared, low-generation-probability nucleotide sequences were removed to address suspected cross-contamination and a sequencing artifact. In a later analysis, a clonal expansion index was calculated for each public chain from normalized within-repertoire ranks of inferred template counts. A later analysis computed generation probabilities with a VDJ recombination model fitted to out-of-frame rearrangements, and checked the results against IGoR. Hypergeometric tests were used in a later analysis to score TCR-TCR, TCR-HLA and TCR-CMV co-occurrence, with a repertoire-size bias correction applied to the TCR pairs. False discovery rates were estimated in a later analysis by permuting HLA or CMV assignments 20 times. In a later analysis, co-occurring TCRs were grouped with DBSCAN, and TCRdist sequence similarity was added when clustering was performed within HLA-allele-positive subsets. Repertoires with fewer than 30,000 or more than 120,000 public chains were left out of co-occurrence clustering, as were a handful of repertoires with anomalous nucleotide sharing. TCRdb's version of the immuneACCESS table is confined to in-frame rearrangements and falls short of the full clone set. An unresolved V gene accounts for under half of the shortfall where checked; the remainder is of unknown origin. That table gives V, J and clone size, and the DNA gave D and trimming. The sample contains 100,000 to 150,000 clones, approximately 75% of them found a single time. The leading ten clones occupy about 3.9% of the sample.

Sequenced input: PBMCs. The clonotype originates from a man over 45 in good health and CMV-seropositive. The chain joins TRBV7-9 to TRBJ1-5; there is no confident call for the D gene. The CDR3 protein sequence reads: CSSSNYNQPQHF. The nucleotides are TGTTCCAGCAGCAACTATAATCAGCCCCAGCATTTT.